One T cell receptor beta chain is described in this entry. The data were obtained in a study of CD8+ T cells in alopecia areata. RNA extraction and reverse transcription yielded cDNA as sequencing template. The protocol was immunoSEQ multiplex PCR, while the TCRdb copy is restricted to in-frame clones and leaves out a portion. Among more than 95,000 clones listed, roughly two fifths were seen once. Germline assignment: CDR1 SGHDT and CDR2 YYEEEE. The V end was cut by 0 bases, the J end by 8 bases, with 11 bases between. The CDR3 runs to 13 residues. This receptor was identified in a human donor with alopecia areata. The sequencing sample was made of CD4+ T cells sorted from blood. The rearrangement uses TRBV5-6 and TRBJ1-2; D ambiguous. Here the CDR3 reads CASSLGTVGGYTF. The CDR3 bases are TGTGCCAGCAGCTTGGGGACGGTCGGAGGCTACACCTTC.